This entry lists 3 T cell receptor beta chains sequenced from one sample in a study of beta chain features in type 1 diabetes. General study results and limits: Moderate yet significant TCRB CDR3 shortening was seen in Type 1 diabetes patients in all four CD4+ subsets.

Sequencing targeted expressed TCRB transcripts, as all isolated RNA had been reverse transcribed. Measured with immunoSEQ multiplex PCR; TCRdb has only the in-frame clones, and not every one. The repertoire holds about 15,000 clones, 69% seen once, with more than 2% in the top ten. These receptors have no identified antigens. Sequencing was carried out using Tregs from blood. These receptors came from a man aged 30 to 45 with type 1 diabetes.

The rearrangement joins TRBV2 to TRBJ2-1, with 7 bases lining up with TRBD2. The CDR3 runs to 13 residues. The germline CDR1 and CDR2 sequences are SNHLY and FYNNEI. V was clipped by 8 bases and J by 5 bases; unmatched bases: 6. The CDR3 protein is CASLADRNNEQFF. CDR3 in DNA: TGTGCCAGCCTAGCGGACCGAAACAATGAGCAGTTCTTC.

The chain links TRBV7-9 to TRBJ2-3; the D gene is possibly TRBD2 (6 bases). The CDR3 runs to 16 residues. Germline CDR1 SEHNR, CDR2 FQNEAQ (reference sequence). V was clipped by 2 bases and J by 6 bases, with 18 bases between them. CDR3 amino acids: CASSLLTSIMVDTQYF. The DNA for the CDR3 is TGTGCCAGCAGCTTATTGACTAGTATTATGGTCGATACGCAGTATTTT.

This clone appeared once. The V call is TRBV6-1, the J call TRBJ1-5, with D possibly TRBD1 on 6 matching bases. Looked up from germline, CDR1 is MNHNS and CDR2 is SASEGT. The CDR3 is 15 amino acids. V was trimmed by 10 bases and J by 2 bases, leaving 18 bases between them. In nucleotides, the CDR3 is TGTGCCACCTCATTGGGACACTTGGGCAATCAGCCCCAGCATTTT. It yields the protein CATSLGHLGNQPQHF.